This TCR beta chain was identified in a study of OX40 agonist ivuxolimab in advanced cancers. Study as a whole: At 0.01 to 10 mg/kg, ivuxolimab was administered intravenously to patients every 2 weeks.

Exclusion applied to patients with autoimmune disease history or systemic immunosuppression. Assay: immunoSEQ multiplex PCR; the TCRdb copy retains only in-frame clones and omits some. Of some 140,000 clones listed, around nine tenths are singletons. Study-wide findings and caveats: It was not determined which antigens were specifically recognized by the peripheral T cells that had undergone clonal expansion.

The trim removed 1 base at V and 4 bases at J, leaving 4 bases unmatched. Germline V gene data show CDR1 as SGHDN and CDR2 as FVKESK. CDR3 length: 15 amino acids. For this clone: What it recognizes is unknown.

The TCR sequence derives from an adult with an advanced solid tumor such as melanoma, head and neck, liver or kidney cancer. This material consisted of CD4+ or CD8+ T cells sorted from blood, taken in a trial of the OX40 agonist ivuxolimab. The chain has TRBV14 and TRBJ2-7; 10 positions match TRBD2. The CDR3 sequence is CASSQGPSGSYEQYF. The CDR3 coding sequence is TGTGCCAGCAGCCAAGGCCCTAGCGGGAGTTACGAGCAGTACTTC. The variable domain in full, completed from reference TRBV14 and TRBJ2-7, reads EAGVTQFPSHSVIEKGQTVTLRCDPISGHDNLYWYRRVMGKEIKFLLHFVKESKQDESGMPNNRFLAERTGGTYSTLKVQPAELEDSGVYFCASSQGPSGSYEQYFGPGTRLTVT.